Shown below are 19 T cell receptor beta chains from a single sample sequenced in a study of T cell changes during pregnancy in multiple sclerosis (dated by TCRdb to the late 2010s). Library method: the immunoSEQ multiplex PCR assay. Held by TCRdb, this immuneACCESS table contains in-frame sequences only and omits some clones. Under half of the omission traces to an unresolved V gene where checked; the cause of the rest is unknown. This sample gives 90,000 to 95,000 clones in total; over 85% of them show up just once. The top ten clones comprise 4.3% of the sample. The specimen comprised peripheral blood, sampled in the first trimester of pregnancy. All receptors come from a female donor with multiple sclerosis, enrolled in a pregnancy study.

This rearrangement joins TRBV19 to TRBJ2-1; the D is unclear. In germline, CDR1 is LNHDA, CDR2 SQIVND (reference sequence). The CDR3 is 14 amino acids. V dropped 6 bases and J dropped 8 bases, with 17 bases sitting between them. The CDR3 reads CASSTTSGPHEQFF. The CDR3 nucleotides are TGTGCCAGTAGCACTACCTCTGGTCCGCATGAGCAGTTCTTC.

The CDR3 DNA reads as TGTGCTAGTGACTCCGGGGATTATCATGGTGAGCAGTTCTTC. It translates to CASDSGDYHGEQFF. The chain recombines TRBV12-5 with TRBJ2-1; maybe TRBD2 (5 bases). Germline values: CDR1 LGHNT, CDR2 FRNRAP. The length of the CDR3 is 14 residues. V was cut by 7 bases and J by 9 bases, with 19 bases left in between. Drawing the rest from reference TRBV12-5 and TRBJ2-1, the complete variable domain is DARVTQTPRHKVTEMGQEVTMRCQPILGHNTVFWYRQTMMQGLELLAYFRNRAPLDDSGMPKDRFSAEMPDATLATLKIQPSEPRDSAVYFCASDSGDYHGEQFFGPGTRLTVL.

The rearrangement uses TRBV19 and TRBJ1-5; TRBD1 might be the D (5 bases). CDR3 length equals 13 residues. Looked up from germline, CDR1 is LNHDA and CDR2 is SQIVND (reference sequence). Trimming pared 1 base from V and 9 bases from J, leaving 10 bases between. The CDR3 protein is CASSIGWGGPQHF. Here the CDR3 DNA reads TGTGCCAGTAGTATAGGCTGGGGGGGGCCCCAGCATTTT.

The J gene is TRBJ2-2, the V gene TRBV27; perhaps TRBD2 as D (5 bases). Germline CDR1 reads MNHEY; CDR2 reads SMNVEV (reference sequence). There are 15 residues in the CDR3. The ends were cut back, 8 bases at V and 1 base at J, with 14 bases in the middle. The CDR3 coding sequence is TGTGCCAGCGGGTCGGCGGGCTTGAACACCGGGGAGCTGTTTTTT. Its protein is CASGSAGLNTGELFF.

The rearrangement joins TRBV10-3 to TRBJ2-5, with no clear D. The CDR3 is 11 residues long. Germline V gene lookup returns CDR1 ENHRY and CDR2 SYGVKD. V was cut by 6 bases and J by 5 bases, with 7 bases left in between. The CDR3: CAISQAETQYF. CDR3 sequence (DNA): TGTGCCATCAGCCAAGCGGAGACCCAGTACTTC.

V is TRBV5-6 and J is TRBJ2-3; a weak D match, TRBD1 (5 bases). CDR1 and CDR2 (germline): SGHDT, YYEEEE. The CDR3 spans 17 residues. Deletions cut 4 bases from V and 1 base from J, with 19 bases between. In DNA form, the CDR3 reads TGTGCCAGCAGCCCATTGGGCAGGGCCAGTGGCACAGATACGCAGTATTTT. Its protein is CASSPLGRASGTDTQYF.

The gene calls are TRBV10-3 and TRBJ2-3; TRBD2 aligns across 11 bases. In germline, CDR1 is ENHRY, CDR2 SYGVKD. Trimming cost V 8 bases and J 3 bases; bases outside gene matches: 7. The length of the CDR3 is 15 residues. CDR3 in amino acids: CAIGTTSGATDTQYF. DNA for the CDR3: TGTGCCATCGGCACGACTAGCGGGGCGACAGATACGCAGTATTTT.

The chain joins TRBV6-1 to TRBJ2-1, with 7 bases matching TRBD1. The trim removed 7 bases at V and 4 bases at J, leaving 4 bases unmatched. Per the germline V gene, CDR1 is MNHNS and CDR2 is SASEGT. There are 13 residues in the CDR3. This chain's CDR3 is CASTGTVYNEQFF. DNA of the CDR3: TGTGCCAGCACCGGGACAGTGTACAATGAGCAGTTCTTC.

This chain uses TRBV4-1 with TRBJ2-3; 9 bases map to TRBD1. Germline CDR1 MGHRA, CDR2 YSYEKL. Unmatched junction bases numbered 8, after V lost 4 bases and J lost 3 bases. The CDR3 runs 16 residues. The CDR3 protein is CASSRDREIRTDTQYF. CDR3 DNA: TGCGCCAGCAGCCGGGACAGGGAAATTAGGACAGATACGCAGTATTTT.

The gene calls are TRBV30 and TRBJ2-7, with TRBD1 matching 10 bases. This CDR3 comprises 14 residues. V shed 3 bases and J 9 bases; nucleotides not matched to a gene: 11. The germline V gene encodes CDR1 GTSNPN and CDR2 SVGIG (reference sequence). The CDR3 nucleotides read TGTGCCTGGAGGGCCCGGGACAGGGGAGTATCGCAGTACTTC. Translating gives CAWRARDRGVSQYF.

The rearrangement links TRBV5-4 to TRBJ2-1; D is possibly TRBD1 (6 bases). Germline V gene data show CDR1 as SGHNT and CDR2 as YYREEE (reference sequence). The V end was cut by 4 bases, the J end by 7 bases, with 9 bases between. CDR3 length equals 12 residues. The CDR3 loop is CASSDRWNEQFF. The CDR3 bases are TGTGCCAGCAGCGACAGGTGGAATGAGCAGTTCTTC.

This rearrangement joins TRBV15 to TRBJ1-6, with 7 bases fitting TRBD1. Germline V gene lookup returns CDR1 LNHNV and CDR2 YYDKDF (reference sequence). V shed 5 bases, J shed 5 bases, and the junction held 21 bases outside the gene matches. The CDR3 length is 20 residues. In DNA form, the CDR3 reads TGTGCCACCAGCGCGGGACAGTACCGAGCGGGGGGAGGGGATAATTCACCCCTCCACTTT. As protein: CATSAGQYRAGGGDNSPLHF.

The V and J genes are TRBV6-1 and TRBJ2-1, with TRBD2 matching over 15 bases. The CDR3 has 17 amino acids. Germline CDR1 and CDR2: MNHNS and SASEGT. The ends lost 4 bases at V and 3 bases at J; junction bases unmatched: 4. The CDR3 here is CASSGTSGGANYNEQFF. For the CDR3, the DNA is TGTGCCAGCAGTGGGACTAGCGGGGGGGCGAACTACAATGAGCAGTTCTTC.

The chain's CDR3 is CASSLGQGAGEQYF. In DNA, the CDR3 is TGTGCCAGCAGCTTAGGACAGGGGGCGGGCGAGCAGTACTTC. This chain links TRBV7-9 with TRBJ2-7, with 10 bases lining up with TRBD1. Germline-derived CDR1 and CDR2 are SEHNR and FQNEAQ (reference sequence). This CDR3 has 14 amino acids. Trimming at V came to 1 base and at J to 6 bases, leaving 3 bases not matched to a gene.

The chain is built from TRBV21-1 and TRBJ1-4; the D call TRBD1 from the table was never checked on the DNA. TRBV21-1 represents a pseudogene. This CDR3 region has 18 residues. CDR3 amino acids: CASTSRGPDRFDWGKLFF. CDR3 sequence (DNA): TGTGCCAGCACCTCAAGAGGGCCCGACAGGTTCGATTGGGGTAAACTGTTTTTT.

The rearrangement uses TRBV5-4 and TRBJ2-5; 11 bases match TRBD1. Germline V gives CDR1 SGHNT, CDR2 YYREEE (reference sequence). V trimming: 4 bases; J trimming: 5 bases; junction bases outside the gene matches: 7. The CDR3 is 15 amino acids. The CDR3 sequence: CASSLPDRGQETQYF. In DNA form, the CDR3 reads TGTGCCAGCAGCCTCCCGGACAGGGGGCAGGAGACCCAGTACTTC.

CDR3 in amino acids: CASSVTGASTGNTIYF. CDR3 nucleotide sequence: TGTGCCAGCAGTGTGACAGGGGCCAGCACTGGAAACACCATATATTTT. The chain links TRBV27 to TRBJ1-3, with 8 bases aligning to TRBD1. Germline lookup yields CDR1 MNHEY and CDR2 SMNVEV (reference sequence). The V gene end was trimmed by 5 bases and the J gene end by 2 bases; junction bases not matched to a gene: 8. This CDR3 is 16 amino acids long.

The V gene is TRBV6-1, the J gene TRBJ2-1, with D perhaps matching TRBD1 (6 bases). CDR1 is MNHNS and CDR2 is SASEGT in the germline V gene. The CDR3 contains 17 residues. V was clipped by 1 base and J by 0 bases, with 13 bases between them. CDR3 coding DNA: TGTGCCAGCAGTGAAGTTGGGGGCCCGAGCTCCTACAATGAGCAGTTCTTC. Amino acid sequence: CASSEVGGPSSYNEQFF.

The chain recombines TRBV6-5 with TRBJ1-5; TRBD1 might be the D (5 bases). CDR3 size: 14 residues. V dropped 6 bases and J dropped 3 bases, with 12 bases sitting between them. From germline, CDR1 is MNHEY and CDR2 SVGAGI. The CDR3 bases are TGTGCCAGCAGAGGAGGGGAAATCAATCAGCCCCAGCATTTT. Its translation: CASRGGEINQPQHF.